This TCR beta chain is from a study of cytomegalovirus exposure and HLA in healthy donors (dated by TCRdb to 2017 to 2019). With regard to the full study: According to an earlier analysis of around 600 of the donors, about 179 million T cells yielded roughly 100 million unique TCR beta sequences and about 300 Gb of sequence data. An early release that covered roughly 600 HLA-typed donors contained approximately 290 gigabases of sequencing data and around 85 million unique TCR sequences. Among the roughly 400 genotyped donors, approximately 77% belonged to the genetic ancestry cluster associated with self-reported Caucasian donors. The aim of the study was to test whether cataloging public T cell receptors could identify signatures of past pathogen exposure. The study used immunosequencing to profile the T cell repertoires of some 600 subjects and linked those repertoires to cytomegalovirus serostatus. Besides the first cohort of roughly 700 subjects, a separate validation cohort made up of 95 to 150 different subjects was used. To predict cytomegalovirus infection status, the study brought together high-throughput TCR immunosequencing, statistical association of individual TCRs with disease status, and machine learning. A later analysis re-examined previously published TCR beta repertoires from 610 or so donors and added high-resolution HLA genotyping to investigate patterns of TCR occurrence. Rather than drawing on any new phenotypic data, the later analysis identified candidate immune exposures from TCR beta sequences and the way those sequences occurred across donors. An earlier analysis of around 580 of the donors used high-throughput TCR beta sequencing to judge whether each TCR beta V gene segment behaved as functional or pseudogenic. Donor age, sex, ethnicity and CMV serostatus were compiled together with the repertoire data. A later genetic analysis took genome-wide SNP genotypes for about 60% of the roughly 670 donors and used that subset as a discovery cohort. Every repertoire in the discovery cohort had been generated on one and the same sequencing platform. Class I and class II HLA loci were covered by the typing at four-digit resolution. The number of typed donors differed by locus: 629-630 for A, B, C, DRB1 and DQB1; some 500 for DQA1; some 590 for DPA1; and about 470 for DPB1. Four or five DR-DQ haplotypes were handled as single units for association and clustering because linkage in the cohort was strong. On average, about 200,000 unique TCR beta nucleotide sequences were sequenced per donor among 398 genotyped donors of the cohort, with 15% to 20% of those sequences being non-productive.

Overall results and qualifications from the work: A further reported finding was that TCR beta sequences accurately predicted the HLA-A and HLA-B alleles for most subjects in the first cohort. Assigning TCR associations to individual alleles was difficult when HLA alleles, especially DR and DQ, strongly co-occurred. In a later analysis, several top co-occurrence clusters were reported to appear linked to parvovirus B19, influenza, CMV and Epstein-Barr virus. HLA typing was unavailable for some donors at each locus, so association tests used only the typed subset. According to the authors, the approach could potentially be generalized to other disease states and immunological phenotypes. Broadly in line with IMGT annotations, most TCR beta V segments showed up in productive rearrangements about 87% or about 30% of the time in an earlier analysis of 587 of the donors. A few of the identified cytomegalovirus-associated TCR beta chains were confirmed in vitro to be specific for cytomegalovirus antigens. Immune exposure information for the cohort was limited to CMV serostatus. A cluster of highly shared sequence variants was judged likely to be a technical artifact of the sequencing pipeline. According to a later analysis, most CMV-associated TCR beta chains appeared to be HLA-restricted, and the HLA associations seemed to be driven largely by CMV exposure. Cytomegalovirus status was reported to be diagnosed by the classifier with high specificity and sensitivity in both the original and validation cohorts. In this cohort, only TCR beta chains were sequenced, and detectable features were limited by the absence of alpha or paired-chain data. The study listed over 150 TCR beta chains as associated with cytomegalovirus. According to a later analysis, TCR association rates differed among HLA loci, with DRB1 alleles showing the most associated TCRs and HLA-C alleles showing the fewest. In a later analysis, HLA-associated TCR beta chains were found to be more clonally expanded and to have lower generation probabilities than equally common non-associated chains. In a later genetic analysis, fewer N-insertions in productive TCRs were reported among donors in an Asian-associated ancestry cluster than the roughly 640-donor mean. Most TCR sequences were seen in very few donors, while some public TCRs were found in many individuals. In a later analysis, around 17,000 TCR beta sequences were associated with specific HLA alleles at a false discovery rate of 0.05. In a later genetic analysis, a missense DCLRE1C variant was associated with V-gene and J-gene trimming of TCR beta chains, and the association was replicated in an independent cohort. The presence/absence analyses assumed that sequencing depth was roughly uniform across donors, and that assumption may not be true. Some IMGT-functional V segments, including TRBV6-2 and TRBV6-3, could not be distinguished by the 87-base-pair reads and were therefore excluded. Over 15 rarely observed V segments, including chromosome 9 orphons, were excluded from the earlier analysis of some 590 of the donors because counts were too low. Correlated functional status among segregating V segments might reflect linkage disequilibrium, but an unknown experimental factor could not be ruled out.

For CDR1 and CDR2, the germline V gene lists MDHEN and SYDVKM. V is reduced by 2 bases and J by 1 base, leaving a spacing of 6 bases between them. From its cysteine to its phenylalanine, the CDR3 spans 15 amino acids. The read is trimmed to its CDR3 DNA, 45 bases read in frame from base 1. Library prep was done by the immunoSEQ multiplex PCR assay. The multiplex PCR relied on a mix of 60 forward primers for TCR Vbeta segments and 13 reverse primers for TCR Jbeta segments. Amplification of the CDR3 region of rearranged TCR beta genes was performed with a multiplex PCR assay on genomic DNA. Amplified TCR beta libraries were sequenced as 87-base-pair reads on the Illumina HiSeq System. The study's processing was this. A later analysis counted tens of millions of unique TCR beta chains across the 666 repertoires, and around 9.9 million of these chains were shared by at least two donors. Raw reads were error-corrected and collapsed into unique sequences with a nearest-neighbor algorithm that merged closely related sequences to remove PCR and sequencing errors. Alignment of CDR3 sequences to IMGT reference sequences was used to assign V, D and J gene segments. For a sequence to be retained, a match of at least six nucleotides was required to both a V gene segment and a J gene segment. Rearrangements were classified as productive when the CDR3 lacked stop codons and remained in frame with V and J, and all other rearrangements were classified as non-productive. Following IMGT convention, CDR3 was defined as the stretch from the second conserved V-encoded cysteine to the conserved J-encoded phenylalanine. In an earlier analysis of around 540 of the donors, sequences lacking an unambiguous match to a single V gene segment were excluded. An earlier analysis of a few hundred of the donors called V segments functional above 56.7% productive rearrangements and segregating when the between-donor standard deviation exceeded 5%. A statistical classification framework was developed to diagnose cytomegalovirus status using the catalog of TCR beta chain sequences. In a later analysis, V and J genes were assigned by comparing TCR nucleotide sequences against IMGT/GENE-DB human TR gene sequences. A later analysis assigned CDR3 sequences and most-parsimonious VDJ recombination scenarios with the TCRdist pipeline. A later analysis defined each TCR beta chain by its CDR3 amino acid sequence plus V-gene family, and excluded reads lacking a unique V-gene family. As a way to deal with suspected cross-contamination and a sequencing artifact, a later analysis dropped hundreds of nucleotide sequences that were highly shared and had low generation probability. In a later analysis, a clonal expansion index for each public chain was calculated from normalized within-repertoire ranks of inferred template counts. Generation probabilities in a later analysis came from a VDJ recombination model fitted to out-of-frame rearrangements, and those results were checked against IGoR. In a later analysis, hypergeometric tests were used to score TCR-TCR, TCR-HLA and TCR-CMV co-occurrence, with a repertoire-size bias correction applied to TCR pairs. In a later analysis, false discovery rates were estimated by permuting HLA or CMV assignments 20 times. A later analysis grouped co-occurring TCRs with DBSCAN, adding TCRdist sequence similarity when clustering within HLA-allele-positive subsets. For co-occurrence clustering, repertoires with fewer than 30,000 or more than 120,000 public chains were excluded, along with a handful of repertoires with anomalous nucleotide sharing. In its TCRdb copy, this immuneACCESS table keeps in-frame sequences only and misses some clones. Where compared with another copy, unresolved V genes explain less than half of these, and the others have no known cause. That table is the source of V, J and clone size, and D and trimming were worked out from the DNA. The table for this sample lists around 150,000 clones; roughly 76% of them were counted only once. The top ten clonotypes cover 3.9% of the sample.

In total, 666 healthy bone marrow donors made up the cohort. At the time of sampling, all cohort members were nominally healthy, though unrecorded immune exposures were likely present. The donor tested CMV seronegative, placing the donor among the roughly 350 seronegative members of the cohort. Each donor provided a peripheral blood sample, and peripheral blood mononuclear cells were used for TCR beta sequencing. The Qiagen DNeasy Blood Extraction Kit was used to extract genomic DNA from the blood cell samples. Concerning this clone: Its antigen remains unidentified. Base-call qualities are not available, and no considerably larger clone is one nucleotide away.

The receptor was isolated from a man younger than 35 in good health and CMV-seronegative. The sequenced sample was PBMCs. The rearranged segments are TRBV28 and TRBJ2-6; confidence is insufficient to name the D gene. CDR3 loop: CASSLRVSGANVLTF. The nucleotide sequence is given as TGTGCCAGCAGTTTACGGGTATCTGGGGCCAACGTCCTGACTTTC.